The entry below gives a single T cell receptor (beta chain) sequence along with its context. Its antigen is unidentified. The PCR employed 60 Vbeta primers together with 13 Jbeta primers. Profiling relied on immunoSEQ multiplex PCR, and the TCRdb table lists in-frame clones only, not all of them. The repertoire holds 150,000 to 200,000 clones, with roughly 76% as singletons. Donors showed nominal health when sampled, although they likely had unrecorded immune exposures. This record comes from a study of cytomegalovirus exposure and HLA in healthy donors. This CDR3 contains 13 residues. Germline-derived CDR1 and CDR2 are SGHTA and FQGNSA. Trimming removed 2 bases from V and 3 bases from J, with 8 bases in between. Study-wide results and caveats: In a later analysis, most CMV-associated TCR beta chains appeared HLA-restricted. A later analysis found common viral pathogens apparently linked to several of the most significant clusters.

This clonotype was sampled from a woman aged 18-30 years in good health and CMV-seropositive. V gene TRBV7-2 combines with J gene TRBJ2-7; D perhaps matches TRBD1 (5 bases). Material for sequencing was PBMCs. Here the CDR3 DNA reads TGTGCCAGCAGCTTAAGGGGCGGCTACGAGCAGTACTTC. Amino acid sequence: CASSLRGGYEQYF.